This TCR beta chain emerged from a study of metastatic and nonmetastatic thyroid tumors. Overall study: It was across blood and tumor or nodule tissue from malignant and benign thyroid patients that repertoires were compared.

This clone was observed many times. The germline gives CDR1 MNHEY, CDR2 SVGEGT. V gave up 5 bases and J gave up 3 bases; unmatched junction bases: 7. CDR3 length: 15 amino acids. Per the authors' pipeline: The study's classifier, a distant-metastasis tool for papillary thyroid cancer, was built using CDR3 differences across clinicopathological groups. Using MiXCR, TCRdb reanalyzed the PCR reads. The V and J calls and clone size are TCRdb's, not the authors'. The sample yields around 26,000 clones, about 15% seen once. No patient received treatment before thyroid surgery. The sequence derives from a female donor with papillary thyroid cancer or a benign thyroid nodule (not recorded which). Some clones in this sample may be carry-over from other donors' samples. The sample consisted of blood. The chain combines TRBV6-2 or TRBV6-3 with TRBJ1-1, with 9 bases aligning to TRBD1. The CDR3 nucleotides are TGTGCCAGCAGTACAAGGACAGGGGAGGACACTGAAGCTTTCTTT. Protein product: CASSTRTGEDTEAFF.